The clone carrying this T cell receptor beta chain has just a few counts. Described time point: pre-sensitization, week 0. Treatment indicated: therapeutic diphenylcyclopropenone sensitization with weekly scalp DPC. Someone pulled total RNA out of unfractionated whole blood. The data were obtained in a study of human T cells and chemical hapten exposure. CDR1 is DFQATT and CDR2 is SNEGSKA in the germline V gene (reference sequence). The germline V and J ends were trimmed by 0 bases and 8 bases, with 19 bases remaining between them. This CDR3 region has 16 residues. TCRdb called the RACE reads again in MiXCR, with one record for every CDR3 protein. The repertoire has around 350,000 distinct CDR3 sequences, around 5.5% of them found once; the top ten carry around 8.8%.

The genes are TRBV20-1 and TRBJ1-4; weak D call: TRBD1 (6 bases). The sample was whole blood, taken in connection with sensitization to the hapten diphenylcyclopropenone (DPC). This TCR was sampled from a woman younger than 30 with alopecia areata. Some clones in this sample may be carry-over from other donors' samples. The CDR3 protein is CSARDRMYRAWEKLFF. CDR3 in DNA: TGCAGTGCTAGAGATCGTATGTACAGGGCATGGGAAAAACTGTTTTTT.